The rows below give T cell receptor beta chains drawn from one sample of a study of T cells in Graves' hyperthyroidism and ophthalmopathy. TCRdb reanalysed the multiplex PCR reads using MiXCR and keeps one entry per CDR3 protein. Among about 420,000 distinct CDR3 sequences listed, 12% to 15% were seen once. The sample comprised blood. Receptors were obtained from a woman between 18 and 29 years old with Graves' hyperthyroidism. Both conserved end residues are part of each CDR3. Rows give clone size only sometimes, using once, few, many, or a class for an expanded clone.

size,V,J,CDR3
many,TRBV2,TRBJ2-1,CASSKNSGGIYNEQFF
NA,TRBV18,TRBJ2-3,CASSLPSTDMQYF
many,TRBV5-1,TRBJ1-1,CASSLVSGATEAFF
NA,TRBV5-1,TRBJ1-1,CASSSWTGSETEAFF
NA,TRBV5-6,TRBJ2-7,CASSSPLAGSGYYEQYF
NA,TRBV7-9,TRBJ2-6,CASTPAANVLTF
NA,TRBV19,TRBJ2-1,CASSMGRPGQGARGEQFF
many,TRBV28,TRBJ1-5,CASSSYQPQHF
many,TRBV20-1,TRBJ2-7,CSASGQGIAGAEQYF
many,TRBV10-3,TRBJ1-2,CAISESPQAGGYTF
few,TRBV6-2/TRBV6-3,TRBJ1-2,CASSYAWQGAPIFGYTF
few,TRBV10-3,TRBJ2-1,CAISEVAGGPDNEQFF
few,TRBV10-1,TRBJ2-2,CASSVGEAGELFF
NA,TRBV6-6,TRBJ1-4,CASSYSTGDEKLFF
NA,TRBV24-1,TRBJ2-5,CATSDIGTGKKYF
few,TRBV30,TRBJ2-7,CAWSVSGGPTYEQYF
many,TRBV28,TRBJ2-7,CASTGGDSHSRGYEQYF
many,TRBV5-1,TRBJ2-1,CASSFGTGMGYNEQFF
NA,TRBV9,TRBJ2-7,CASSPWASGRVYEQYF
many,TRBV6-1,TRBJ1-2,CASNLKGPGAGYTF